The clone carrying this T cell receptor beta chain was observed a few times. The data belong to a study of blood T cell repertoires in COVID-19. About the study: The study drew acute and convalescent COVID-19 samples from the United States, Italy and Spain. T cells, B-cell-depleted T cells, or PBMCs provided the cDNA or gDNA that served as material.

Under the authors' procedure: Using reference gene primer amplification, nucleated cell counts were estimated. Repertoires were generated with immunoSEQ multiplex PCR, while TCRdb's copy carries only in-frame clones and drops some. V and J calls and clone size follow that table, whereas D and trimming were derived from the DNA. Of tens of thousands of clones listed, 80% were seen once; the top ten hold about 20%. The germline V gene encodes CDR1 MGHRA and CDR2 YSYEKL. CDR3 length: 15 amino acids. After removal of 7 bases from V and 7 bases from J, the junction contained 9 bases not matched to a gene.

The chain employs TRBV4-1 and TRBJ1-6, with 8 bases lining up with TRBD1. Sequencing was performed on peripheral blood. This sequence originates from a man between 65 and 85 years old who had recovered from COVID-19. In DNA form, the CDR3 reads TGCGCCAGCAACCCAGGGGGCACGTCCAATTCACCCCTCCACTTT. This gives the protein CASNPGGTSNSPLHF.